Listed below are T cell receptor beta chains from one sample, sequenced in a study of blood T cells in healthy people across ages. A single record per CDR3 protein comes from TCRdb applying MiXCR to the 5' RACE reads. The data contain more than 500,000 distinct CDR3 sequences, about 26% of them seen just once; the ten biggest clones take up 3% to 4.5%. In addition, the sample was reused for a study of T cells of mothers and their children.

The sequenced material came from blood. The receptors shown here come from a boy aged 2 to 10 in good health. Each CDR3 is given without its conserved first and last residue.

j_call: TRBJ1-2
v_call: TRBV27
cdr3_aa: ASSFLGFHGYA

j_call: TRBJ2-2
v_call: TRBV4-3
cdr3_aa: ASSQGQRENAGELF

j_call: TRBJ2-5
v_call: TRBV5-5
cdr3_aa: ASSSTDLQQETQY

j_call: TRBJ2-3
v_call: TRBV30
cdr3_aa: AWSGGRSTDTQY

j_call: TRBJ2-7
v_call: TRBV19
cdr3_aa: ASSIAGGRSYEQY

j_call: .
v_call: TRBV6-5
cdr3_aa: ASSYLNNEQF

j_call: TRBJ2-3
v_call: TRBV11-2
cdr3_aa: ASTEGSTDTQY

j_call: TRBJ2-3
v_call: TRBV7-7
cdr3_aa: ASSRGLGSGADTQY

j_call: TRBJ2-5
v_call: TRBV7-2
cdr3_aa: ASSERGTPETQY

j_call: TRBJ2-5
v_call: TRBV7-8
cdr3_aa: ASTLRSETQY

j_call: TRBJ1-2
v_call: TRBV30
cdr3_aa: AWSAGRSNNYGYT

j_call: .
v_call: TRBV27
cdr3_aa: ASSLGPSAYEQY

j_call: TRBJ1-2
v_call: TRBV24-1
cdr3_aa: ATQDRNYGYT

j_call: TRBJ2-6
v_call: TRBV29-1
cdr3_aa: SVWTGLSGANVLT

j_call: TRBJ1-1
v_call: TRBV28
cdr3_aa: ASSLGGRSEAF

j_call: TRBJ2-2
v_call: TRBV15
cdr3_aa: ATSLDPRGTGELF

j_call: TRBJ2-7
v_call: TRBV5-1
cdr3_aa: ASSLETSGSAPYEQY

j_call: TRBJ2-1
v_call: TRBV20-1
cdr3_aa: SATQAGDNYNEQF

j_call: TRBJ1-4
v_call: TRBV6-6
cdr3_aa: ASSYSRAEKLF

j_call: TRBJ2-1
v_call: TRBV29-1
cdr3_aa: SAGRGASSNEQF

j_call: TRBJ2-3
v_call: TRBV3-1
cdr3_aa: ASSQPGSSADTQY

j_call: TRBJ2-3
v_call: TRBV24-1
cdr3_aa: ATSDASGTETQY

j_call: TRBJ2-5
v_call: TRBV29-1
cdr3_aa: SVGGGQKETQY

j_call: TRBJ1-2
v_call: TRBV7-3
cdr3_aa: ASSLRGRDGYT

j_call: TRBJ2-1
v_call: TRBV7-2
cdr3_aa: ASRYTTQGNEQF

j_call: TRBJ2-2
v_call: TRBV5-1
cdr3_aa: ASSSRGRDTGELF

j_call: TRBJ1-4
v_call: TRBV29-1
cdr3_aa: SVRPAANEKLF

j_call: TRBJ2-7
v_call: TRBV4-1
cdr3_aa: ASSQGPGRRGEQY

j_call: TRBJ1-4
v_call: TRBV9
cdr3_aa: ASSVESGPREKLF